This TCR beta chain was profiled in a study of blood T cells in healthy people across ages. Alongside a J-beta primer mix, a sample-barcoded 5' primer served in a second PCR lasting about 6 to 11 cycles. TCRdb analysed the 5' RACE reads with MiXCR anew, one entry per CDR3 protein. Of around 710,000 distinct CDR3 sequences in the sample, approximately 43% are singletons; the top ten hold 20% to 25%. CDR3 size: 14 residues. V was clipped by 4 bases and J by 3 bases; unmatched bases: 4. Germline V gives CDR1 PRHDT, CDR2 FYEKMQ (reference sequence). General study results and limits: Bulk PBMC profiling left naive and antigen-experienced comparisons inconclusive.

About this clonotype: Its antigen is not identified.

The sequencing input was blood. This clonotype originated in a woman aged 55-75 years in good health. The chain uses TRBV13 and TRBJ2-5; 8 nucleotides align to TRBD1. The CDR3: CASSYRQGKETQYF. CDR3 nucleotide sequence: TGTGCCAGCAGCTACCGACAGGGGAAAGAGACCCAGTACTTC.